Shown below are 8 T cell receptor beta chains from a single sample sequenced in a study of OX40 agonist ivuxolimab in advanced cancers. Only in-frame clones appear in the TCRdb table, and some are missing; sequencing was by immunoSEQ multiplex PCR. Of fewer than 35,000 clones in the sample, approximately 80% were seen once. Sequences were derived from CD4+ or CD8+ T cells sorted from blood, sampled in a trial of the OX40 agonist ivuxolimab. All receptors come from an adult with an advanced solid tumor such as melanoma, head and neck, liver or kidney cancer.

V gene TRBV7-3 combines with J gene TRBJ2-1, with 12 positions matching TRBD2. The CDR3 length is 16 residues. The J segment lost 3 bases and the V segment lost 5 bases, leaving 5 bases of the junction unmatched. CDR1 is SGHTA and CDR2 is FQGTGA in the germline V gene. CDR3 in DNA: TGTGCCAGCAGCCCAATGGGACTAGCGGGCTACAATGAGCAGTTCTTC. This sequence encodes CASSPMGLAGYNEQFF.

This chain links TRBV29-1 with TRBJ1-2; TRBD1 agrees at 9 bases. Trimming at V came to 6 bases and at J to 7 bases, leaving 12 bases not matched to a gene. The CDR3 is made up of 14 amino acids. Germline CDR1 reads SQVTM; CDR2 reads ANQGSEA. The CDR3 is CSVRDRETPGGYTF. The CDR3 coding sequence is TGCAGCGTCCGGGACAGGGAGACTCCAGGTGGCTACACCTTC.

This clone was seen once. The chain recombines TRBV7-9 with TRBJ1-1; D is uncertain. Trimming pared 0 bases from V and 8 bases from J, leaving 10 bases between. This CDR3 has 13 amino acids. Germline CDR1 is SEHNR and CDR2 is FQNEAQ (reference sequence). The CDR3 sequence is CASSLALTEEAFF. The DNA of the CDR3 is TGTGCCAGCAGCTTAGCGCTAACAGAAGAAGCTTTCTTT.

This clone showed up just a few times. This sequence joins TRBV7-2 and TRBJ2-7, with D hard to call. Trimming took off 3 bases at V and 2 bases at J, with 8 bases between the two ends. Germline CDR1 reads SGHTA; CDR2 reads FQGNSA. The length of the CDR3 is 13 residues. Here the CDR3 reads CASSFAGTYEQYF. The CDR3, as DNA: TGTGCCAGCAGCTTCGCCGGTACCTACGAGCAGTACTTC.

The V call is TRBV30, the J call TRBJ1-2, with 9 nucleotides matching TRBD1. In germline, CDR1 is GTSNPN, CDR2 SVGIG (reference sequence). The V segment lost 2 bases and the J segment 3 bases; nucleotides outside the gene matches: 4. CDR3 length: 14 amino acids. CDR3 sequence reads: CAWSSGQGDYGYTF. The DNA for the CDR3 is TGTGCCTGGAGTTCGGGACAGGGTGACTATGGCTACACCTTC.

The chain recombines TRBV6-1 with TRBJ1-1; D ambiguous. The CDR3 is 13 amino acids. The germline CDR1 and CDR2 sequences are MNHNS and SASEGT. Trimming took 6 bases from V and 6 from J, leaving 14 bases between them. The CDR3 loop reads CASRVWIGSEAFF. CDR3 in DNA: TGTGCCAGCAGGGTTTGGATAGGTTCTGAAGCTTTCTTT.

V and J are TRBV5-5 and TRBJ1-3; 7 bases line up with TRBD1. Germline V gives CDR1 SGHKS, CDR2 YYEKEE (reference sequence). Germline trimming cut 4 bases from V and 0 bases from J; bases unmatched to any gene: 7. The CDR3 consists of 16 residues. The chain's CDR3 is CASSPQGVGSGNTIYF. In DNA form, the CDR3 reads TGTGCCAGCAGCCCCCAGGGGGTGGGCTCTGGAAACACCATATATTTT.

This clone was recorded only once. The V gene is TRBV10-2, the J gene TRBJ2-2; D gene unclear. Germline CDR1 is WSHSY and CDR2 is SAAADI. The V end lost 4 bases, the J end lost 0 bases, and 9 bases lay between the germline ends. CDR3 size: 15 residues. The CDR3 loop reads CASSVSRANTGELFF. The CDR3, as DNA: TGCGCCAGCAGTGTTAGCCGGGCGAACACCGGGGAGCTGTTTTTT.